The T cell receptor (beta chain) described here comes from a study of blood T cell repertoires in COVID-19. Study background: Samples representing acute and convalescent COVID-19 were sourced from the United States, Italy and Spain.

Produced via immunoSEQ multiplex PCR; TCRdb's table is partial and in-frame only. The sample lists almost 400,000 clones, just under 90% occurring once. Individuals aged 18 to 89 years were recruited from roughly 22 US areas. This TCR was recovered from a woman in her 30s who had recovered from COVID-19. Sequencing used PBMCs or T cells enriched from blood (not recorded which).

The CDR3 DNA sequence: TGTGCCAGCAGCCCTCGACAACCTAATCAGCCCCAGCATTTT. It is translated as CASSPRQPNQPQHF. The chain is built from TRBV7-2 and TRBJ1-5; no definite D call. The CDR3 runs 14 residues. CDR1 is SGHTA and CDR2 is FQGNSA in the germline V gene. Trimming removed 5 bases at V and 4 bases at J, with 12 bases between.